This T cell receptor beta chain came from a study of blood T cell repertoires in COVID-19 (dated by TCRdb to 2020 to 2021). Study-level background: Collaborator samples came from the United States, Italy and Spain and covered acute and convalescent phases of COVID-19. The prospective study material was composed of cDNA or gDNA derived from T cells, B-cell-depleted T cells, or PBMCs. Samples came from the ongoing ImmuneRACE study (first 160 participants) plus 1,254 subjects from 6 global collaborators. Subjects who had been exposed to COVID-19, were actively infected with it, or had recovered from it provided the deeply sampled blood TCRbeta repertoires that made up the dataset. Where available, HLA class I and class II types were obtained from metadata supplied by the sample provider rather than from assay-based typing. The repertoires were released in a freely available public database meant as a resource for research on the immune response to SARS-CoV-2. Nearly every sample came with metadata listing a de-identified subject ID, COVID-19 status, age in years and sex. General study outcomes and caveats: Clinical and demographic metadata were provided uncurated, with the amount varying by source and participant.

Participants in the prospective study were enrolled through a virtual design, were aged roughly 18 to 100 years, and lived in under 25 United States geographic areas. To assign participants to cohorts, the prospective study relied on clinical history that participants themselves reported in a screening survey and a study questionnaire. Recovered participants in ImmuneRACE Cohort 3 were defined as having two consecutive negative NP/OP PCR tests, clearance from a healthcare professional, or resolution of symptoms. Mobile phlebotomists in the prospective study collected whole blood, serum and a nasopharyngeal or oropharyngeal swab from every participant. Participants in the prospective study had the option to provide additional blood draws and questionnaires over a roughly 2-month period. Blood samples from the prospective study were shipped frozen or at room temperature prior to DNA extraction. As regards this clone: Its cognate antigen has yet to be identified. No quality values exist for individual bases; no much larger clone is one base distant.

Unmatched junction bases come to 8, with V trimmed by 8 bases and J by 6 bases. The CDR3, cysteine through phenylalanine, is 13 amino acids long. The kept DNA is CDR3 alone, 39 bases in frame from the first base. TCRbeta CDR3 regions were amplified from genomic DNA using the immunoSEQ Assay, a bias-controlled multiplex PCR. Processing in the source paper ran as follows. Nucleated cell counts per sample were estimated from amplification of reference gene primers within the assay. To quantify the absolute abundance of each unique TCRbeta CDR3 rearrangement, sequence reads were collapsed and filtered. Productive Simpson clonality was computed per sample as the square root of Simpson's diversity index over productive rearrangements. Not all clones reach the TCRdb copy of this immuneACCESS table, which keeps in-frame sequences only. Checked studies attribute under half of the gap to unresolved V genes and leave the rest unexplained. V, J and clone size reflect that table, while D and trimming were determined from the DNA. This sample has roughly 380,000 clones in its table, and roughly 84% of those were observed once. The ten largest clones represent just under 3% of the sample.

Recombination linked TRBV23-1 to TRBJ2-5; TRBD2 aligns with 8 central bases. TRBV23-1 is marked as an open reading frame, function uncertain. The sequence was obtained from a woman aged 25 to 45 who had recovered from COVID-19. What was sequenced was PBMCs or T cells enriched from blood (not recorded which). The sequenced DNA is TGCGCCAGCGGACGCAGCGGGGGAAAGACCCAGTACTTC. Its translation is CASGRSGGKTQYF.